These T cell receptor beta chains were read from a single sample in a study of OX40 agonist ivuxolimab in advanced cancers. Method: immunoSEQ multiplex PCR; TCRdb's copy keeps in-frame clones and lacks some. The sample carries some 40,000 clones, more than 80% recorded once. This specimen consisted of CD4+ or CD8+ T cells sorted from blood, obtained in a trial of the OX40 agonist ivuxolimab. The receptors derive from an adult with an advanced solid tumor such as melanoma, head and neck, liver or kidney cancer. Each CDR3 is given with its conserved first and last residue. D genes are given only for firm matches. Clone size appears in some rows only: once, few, many, or a class for an expanded clone.

v_call	d_call	j_call	clone_size	cdr3_nt	cdr3_aa
TRBV15	TRBD2	TRBJ2-7	once	TGTGCCACCACCCTTGGAGCGGGGGTCCCCCCTCTCTACGAGCAGTACTTC	CATTLGAGVPPLYEQYF
TRBV7-6	TRBD1	TRBJ2-7	once	TGTGCCAGCAGCTTAATGGGACAGGGGATCTACGAGCAGTACTTC	CASSLMGQGIYEQYF
TRBV9	NA	TRBJ1-6	once	TGTGCCAGCAGCGCAGGGGACCATAATTCACCCCTCCACTTT	CASSAGDHNSPLHF
TRBV11-1	NA	TRBJ2-1	NA	TGTGCCAGCAGCTCTAGACGGCTCAGCGGTGAGCAGTTCTTC	CASSSRRLSGEQFF
TRBV7-2	NA	TRBJ1-1	NA	TGTGCCAGCAGCCAGGGCCACCCGGGCACTGAAGCTTTCTTT	CASSQGHPGTEAFF
TRBV18	NA	TRBJ2-1	NA	TGTGCCAGCTCACCAACGAGGGGGGATTACACCTACAATGAGCAGTTCTTC	CASSPTRGDYTYNEQFF
TRBV7-2	NA	TRBJ2-1	NA	TGTGCCAGCAGCTTGGACACCGAGGGGTCCGGGGGTGAGCAGTTCTTC	CASSLDTEGSGGEQFF
TRBV19	TRBD1	TRBJ2-6	NA	TGTGCCTCCAAAAGGGGACAGGGCTTAGCTGGGGCCAACGTCCTGACTTTC	CASKRGQGLAGANVLTF
TRBV7-8	TRBD2	TRBJ2-2	NA	TGTGCCAGCAGCTTAGGGCGGCTAGCGGGAGCCACCGGGGAGCTGTTTTTT	CASSLGRLAGATGELFF
TRBV1	NA	TRBJ1-1	NA	TGCACCAGCAGCACGGGACAGGGGGGATGGAGGAACACTGAAGCTTTCTTT	CTSSTGQGGWRNTEAFF
TRBV5-1	NA	TRBJ2-2	once	TGCGCCAGCTTCGGCAGTAACACCGGGGAGCTGTTTTTT	CASFGSNTGELFF
TRBV1	NA	TRBJ2-2	once	TGCACCAGCAGCCACGGATGGGGGACTAGCGAGGCCGGGGAGCTGTTTTTT	CTSSHGWGTSEAGELFF
TRBV2	NA	TRBJ2-7	NA	TGTGCCAGCAGTGAAAAGGGTGGGGGCTACGAGCAGTACTTC	CASSEKGGGYEQYF
TRBV15	NA	TRBJ1-3	NA	TGTGCCACCAGCAGAGGAAGGACTTTTTCCGTGGACACCATATATTTT	CATSRGRTFSVDTIYF
TRBV14	TRBD2	TRBJ2-2	NA	TGTGCCAGCAGCCGACCCGGGACTAGCGGGGGGGCCGCGGGGGAGCTGTTTTTT	CASSRPGTSGGAAGELFF
TRBV20-1	NA	TRBJ1-2	NA	TGCAGATTACGGGTAAGGTATGGCTACACCTTC	CRLRVRYGYTF
TRBV7-6	TRBD2	TRBJ2-6	NA	TGTGCCAGCAGCTTCCAAGCGGGAGACTCTGGGGCCAACGTCCTGACTTTC	CASSFQAGDSGANVLTF
TRBV29-1	NA	TRBJ2-5	NA	TGCAGCGTTGAAGGGGAGGATGGCCAGTACTTC	CSVEGEDGQYF
TRBV29-1	TRBD1	TRBJ2-1	NA	TGCAGCGTTTCCGGGACAGGGGCAAATGAGCAGTTCTTC	CSVSGTGANEQFF
TRBV10-3	NA	TRBJ2-7	NA	TGTGCCATCAGTGAGTCGAGGGGCTACGAGCAGTACTTC	CAISESRGYEQYF
TRBV5-1	NA	TRBJ2-1	NA	TGCGCCAGCAGCTTGCCCACAGCTTACAATGAGCAGTTCTTC	CASSLPTAYNEQFF
TRBV6-1	NA	TRBJ2-1	NA	TGTGCCAGCAGTAGACCAGTACCCTACAATGAGCAGTTCTTC	CASSRPVPYNEQFF
TRBV5-1	TRBD2	TRBJ2-7	once	TGCGCCAGCAGCCCCTCTAGCGGGTCCCATCGAGAGCAGTACTTC	CASSPSSGSHREQYF